This T cell receptor beta chain was recorded in a study of T cells in women clearing cervical HPV infection (dated by TCRdb to about 2018). Regarding the complete study: Cases were approximately 25 women with histologically confirmed HPV16-related CIN3 or worse, including 2 invasive cancers. The controls were some 23 women whose single incident HPV16 infection cleared within 12 months with no development of precancer or cancer. Blood from cases was drawn at the visit where the lesion was first identified, while blood from controls was drawn once the infection was no longer detected. For cases, a median interval of nearly 150 days, with an interquartile range of 90 to 200 days, was observed between lesion detection and blood sampling. Since HLA typing was available for only a few women, HLA type could not be ruled out as a confounder. Nested within Costa Rica's Guanacaste HPV Natural History Study, an exploratory proof-of-principle case-control study compared TCR repertoires across cervical HPV16 outcomes. Cases and controls were matched on year of sample collection and on age within five years. Cases had a median age of approximately 32 years compared with just over 37 for controls, and baseline characteristics showed no significant differences between the groups. The parent cohort enrolled roughly 9,300 women aged 18 or older in Guanacaste, Costa Rica, in about 1993 to 1994 and followed the women for around seven years. As quality controls, five blinded duplicates were added to each group, bringing the total to 60 or so samples made up of 50 participants and about 10 replicates. Broader findings and caveats from the paper: Cases had lower TRBV6-7 relative abundance than controls (0.11% versus 0.16%; Bonferroni P = 0.0008). Because the number of T cells in each sample was unknown, differences in richness could reflect differing T-cell content rather than repertoire biology. Because of the cross-sectional design, the study could not determine whether the associations came before infection or resulted from infection, and neither effector/memory subsets nor HPV-specific T cells were isolated. Random forest classifiers that combined richness and V gene abundances separated cases from controls with an estimated AUC of 0.83. Significantly higher TCR repertoire richness was observed in CIN3+ cases than in controls across sequencing depths, whereas no difference in evenness was found.

Using the immunoSEQ assay, multiplex PCR amplified TCR beta CDR3 regions from an average of about 1,200 ng of genomic DNA per sample. To correct primer bias, the assay used a complete synthetic TCR repertoire to set an amplification baseline. Amplicons were sequenced on the Illumina platform. The original pipeline was this. Sequence errors were corrected by clustering with frequency ratios and a modified nearest-neighbor algorithm, and the sequences were then analyzed in the immunoSEQ Analyzer using IMGT gene definitions. At each rarefaction depth, TCR richness and evenness were averaged across 20 rarefaction repeats, and samples with fewer sequences than that depth were excluded. Wilcoxon rank sum tests with FDR correction were used to compare relative abundances of V, D and J genes between the groups. An intraclass correlation of around 96% for TCR richness and an average of roughly 76% across over 65 gene segments were obtained from the blinded duplicates. TCRdb took this table from immuneACCESS and kept in-frame rearrangements with V and J called. Such tables lack part of the clones; where checked against another copy, unresolved V genes explain under half of the gap, and the rest is unexplained. V and J calls and clone size follow that table, whereas D and trimming were derived from the DNA. The record for this sample contains about 30,000 clones. The ten largest account for roughly 4% of the sample.

Every participant had a single incident cervical HPV16 infection, and women with prevalent HPV16 infections were excluded. Cervical HPV DNA was detected with MY09/MY11 PCR, and genotyping was done by dot-blot hybridization. About 15 mL of heparinized blood were centrifuged, and the buffy coat was aliquoted, frozen at -30°C, then stored at -80°C. QIAGEN kits were used to extract genomic DNA from buffy coat specimens. The CDR1 and CDR2 encoded by the germline V gene are ENHRY and SYGVKD. Ends trimmed: V by 2 bases, J by 1 base; bases unmatched to a gene: 10. From cysteine to phenylalanine, the CDR3 is 17 amino acids long. The DNA covers only part of the CDR3, 42 bases in frame from base 1. As for this clone: Which antigen it targets is not known. The read is 3 residues too short to cover the CDR3 end, so that end is filled in from the germline J gene.

The receptor chain draws on TRBV10-3 and TRBJ2-7, with 8 bases matching TRBD2. Sequenced: blood buffy coat. The TCR was taken from a woman aged 18-70 years with a cervical HPV16 infection that either progressed to CIN3+ or cleared (not recorded which). The sequenced part of the CDR3 DNA is TGTGCCATCAGTGAGGCCCTGTTAGCGGGAACATCCTACGAG. Translated, this is CAISEALLAGTSYE. The whole CDR3 protein is CAISEALLAGTSYEQYF.